This TCR beta chain appears in the sequencing data of a study of Graves' ophthalmopathy and Graves' hyperthyroidism (dated by TCRdb to between 2017 and 2018). As for the study more broadly: Peripheral blood samples were taken at the time of initial diagnosis, before any treatment was given. To tell Graves' ophthalmopathy apart from Graves' hyperthyroidism, and to predict which patients would progress to ophthalmopathy, the study relied on TCR beta repertoire signatures. In total, 135 blood samples were TCR-sequenced: fewer than 50 ophthalmopathy, 75 hyperthyroidism and 17 hyperthyroidism-to-ophthalmopathy patients. A discovery set of 100 patients (around 44 ophthalmopathy, about 58 stable hyperthyroidism) was enrolled to explore V-J signatures distinguishing ophthalmopathy from hyperthyroidism. For independent validation, a separate cohort was made up of 18 to 20 hyperthyroidism patients plus 17 patients who later progressed from hyperthyroidism to ophthalmopathy. In more than 5 hyperthyroidism patients, the T-cell repertoire of thyroid tissue was compared with the T-cell repertoire of blood. After sampling, hyperthyroidism patients received methimazole starting at 30 mg daily, and ophthalmopathy patients received high-dose intravenous methylprednisolone. The 90 or so discovery patients were randomly split 7:3 into training and test sets. General conclusions and limits of the study: No statistical method was used to predetermine the sample size, and group allocation was not hidden from the investigators. In validation, the model predicted ophthalmopathy progression with 55% to 71% sensitivity and approximately 75% specificity; some 13 predicted patients were CT-confirmed with GO in a median of about 6.1 months. Among expanded thyroid clonotypes with frequency above 0.001, most also showed up in blood, which suggests that blood repertoires may reflect the thyroid immune response. In cross-validation, the 13-signature model distinguished ophthalmopathy from stable hyperthyroidism with almost 90% sensitivity and around 81% specificity, and in the test set the corresponding values were 80% and 75%.

CDR1 and CDR2 (SGDLS, YYNGEE) derive from the germline V gene. The junction carries 13 bases between V and J, which are trimmed by 4 bases and 2 bases respectively. The CDR3 starts with the cysteine, ends with the phenylalanine, and has 15 residues. Only CDR3 DNA is held: 45 bases, read in frame from base 1. Stable hyperthyroidism was defined as no progression to ophthalmopathy within 18 months of follow-up. Hyperthyroidism patients were newly diagnosed, with disease duration under 2 months, and aged 18 to 65 years. Anyone with other autoimmune diseases, uncontrolled infections, pregnancy or lactation was excluded from the study. Diagnosis relied on clinical symptoms, serum thyroxine, TRAb, thyroid ultrasound and orbital computed tomography. Ficoll-Paque density gradient centrifugation was used to isolate PBMCs from about 10 ml of fresh peripheral blood. Trizol reagent was used to extract the total RNA, and its quality was then checked on an Agilent 2100 Bioanalyzer.

For repertoire sequencing, TCR beta CDR3 regions were amplified from RNA transcripts. A first-round RT-PCR used HTBI primers with the Qiagen OneStep RT-PCR kit, followed by a second-round multiplex PCR, size selection and purification. Libraries were sequenced paired-end with 100 bp reads on an Illumina HiSeq2000. The study's processing was this. SOAPnuke was used to process the reads, throwing out any read that had adapters, had uncalled bases, had a mean Phred below 15, or lacked an exact constant-primer or identifier match. COPE v1.2.5 was used to merge the high-quality paired reads. Clonotypes were defined as unique nucleotide sequences and were aligned to IMGT TRB V, D and J references using MiTCR v1.1. Only V-J combinations with frequency above 0.0001 were analysed, covering 98% to 99.2% of repertoires. For each V-J combination, a TCR clonal expansion and chaos score was defined as F50 clonal expansion divided by the chaos observed in the TCRdist matrix. Features were reduced by Welch's t-statistics and random forest to about a dozen V-J combinations, which fed a naive Bayes classifier. Thyroid-blood repertoire similarity was quantified with the Morisita-Horn index. TCRdb trimmed the raw reads at Q25, called clones with MiXCR and kept productive beta chains. Duplicate CDR3 protein sequences are folded into a single record with the most common DNA and genes. It is TCRdb's table, rather than the study itself, that gives the V and J calls and clone size. The table for this sample lists hundreds of thousands of distinct CDR3 sequences; 22% of them were counted only once. Approximately 7% of the sample is in the top ten clones.

This clonotype was counted at least ten times. There is no known antigen for this receptor. No qualities accompany the bases; no much larger clone lies one base away. This sequence was found in a woman younger than 35 with stable Graves' hyperthyroidism. Some clones in this sample may be carry-over from other donors' samples. Donor details come from another sample of the same person, matched by shared clones. The rearrangement joined TRBV9 to TRBJ1-5; 6 matching bases give a weak D call of TRBD1. Specimen: peripheral blood. The base sequence is TGTGCCAGCAGCCGGGGACAAATGGGCAATCAGCCCCAGCATTTT. Its translation reads: CASSRGQMGNQPQHF. Joined to the reference TRBV9 and TRBJ1-5 proteins, this CDR3 gives the full variable domain: DSGVTQTPKHLITATGQRVTLRCSPRSGDLSVYWYQQSLDQGLQFLIQYYNGEERAKGNILERFSAQQFPDLHSELNLSSLELGDSALYFCASSRGQMGNQPQHFGDGTRLSIL.